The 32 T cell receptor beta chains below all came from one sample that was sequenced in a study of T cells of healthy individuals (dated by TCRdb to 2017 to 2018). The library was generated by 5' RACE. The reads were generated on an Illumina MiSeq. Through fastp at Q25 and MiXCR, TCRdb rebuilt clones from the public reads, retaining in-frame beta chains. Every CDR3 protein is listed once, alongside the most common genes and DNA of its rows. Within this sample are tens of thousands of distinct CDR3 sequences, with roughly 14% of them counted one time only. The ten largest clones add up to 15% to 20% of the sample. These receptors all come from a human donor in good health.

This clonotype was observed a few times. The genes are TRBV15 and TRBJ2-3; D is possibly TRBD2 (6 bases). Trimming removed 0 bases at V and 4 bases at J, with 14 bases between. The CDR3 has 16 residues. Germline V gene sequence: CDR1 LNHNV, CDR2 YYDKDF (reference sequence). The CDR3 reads CATSRESGGFSDTQYF. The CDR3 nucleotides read TGTGCCACCAGCAGAGAAAGTGGAGGGTTCTCAGATACGCAGTATTTT.

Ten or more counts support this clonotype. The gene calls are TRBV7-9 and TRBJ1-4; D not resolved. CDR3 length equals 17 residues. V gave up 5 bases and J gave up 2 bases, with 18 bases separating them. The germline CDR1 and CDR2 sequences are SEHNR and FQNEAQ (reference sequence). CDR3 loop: CASSPDRLAETNEKLFF. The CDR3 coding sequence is TGTGCCAGCAGCCCGGATAGGCTGGCGGAGACTAATGAAAAACTGTTTTTT.

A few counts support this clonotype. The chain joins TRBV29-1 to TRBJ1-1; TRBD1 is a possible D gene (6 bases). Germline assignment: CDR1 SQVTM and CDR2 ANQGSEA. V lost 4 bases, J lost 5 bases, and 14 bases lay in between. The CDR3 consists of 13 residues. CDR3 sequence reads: CSVVLGQGTEAFF. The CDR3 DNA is TGCAGCGTTGTATTGGGGCAGGGGACTGAAGCTTTCTTT.

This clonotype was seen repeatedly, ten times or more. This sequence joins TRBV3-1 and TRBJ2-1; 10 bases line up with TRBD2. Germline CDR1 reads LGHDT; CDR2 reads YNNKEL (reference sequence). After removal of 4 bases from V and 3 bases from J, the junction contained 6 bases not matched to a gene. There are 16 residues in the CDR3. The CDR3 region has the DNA TGTGCCAGCAGCCCGTTAGCGGGGGGATTCTACAATGAGCAGTTCTTC. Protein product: CASSPLAGGFYNEQFF.

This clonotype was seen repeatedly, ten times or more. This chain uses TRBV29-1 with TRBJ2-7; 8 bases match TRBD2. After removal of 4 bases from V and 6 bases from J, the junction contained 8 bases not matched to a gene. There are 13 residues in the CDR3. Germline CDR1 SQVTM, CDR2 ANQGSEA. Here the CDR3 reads CSVASGGESEQYF. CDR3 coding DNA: TGCAGCGTTGCCAGCGGGGGAGAAAGCGAGCAGTACTTC.

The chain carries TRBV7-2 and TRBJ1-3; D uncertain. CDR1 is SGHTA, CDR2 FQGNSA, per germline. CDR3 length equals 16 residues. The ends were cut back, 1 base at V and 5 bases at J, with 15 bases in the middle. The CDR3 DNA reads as TGTGCCAGCAGCTTAGTAGCGTCTGGAGTCAGAAACACCATATATTTT. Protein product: CASSLVASGVRNTIYF. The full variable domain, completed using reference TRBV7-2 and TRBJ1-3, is GAGVSQSPSNKVTEKGKDVELRCDPISGHTALYWYRQSLGQGLEFLIYFQGNSAPDKSGLPSDRFSAERTGGSVSTLTIQRTQQEDSAVYLCASSLVASGVRNTIYFGEGSWLTVV.

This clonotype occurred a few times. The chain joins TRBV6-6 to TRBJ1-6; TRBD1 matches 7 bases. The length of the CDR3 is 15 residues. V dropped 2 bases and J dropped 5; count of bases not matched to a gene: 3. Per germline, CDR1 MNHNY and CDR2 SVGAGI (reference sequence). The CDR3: CASSYAGTDNSPLHF. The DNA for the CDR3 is TGTGCCAGCAGTTACGCCGGGACAGATAATTCACCCCTCCACTTT.

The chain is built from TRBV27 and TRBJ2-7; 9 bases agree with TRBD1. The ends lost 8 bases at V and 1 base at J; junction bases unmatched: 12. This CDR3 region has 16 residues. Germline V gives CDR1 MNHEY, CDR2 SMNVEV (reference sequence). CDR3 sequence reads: CASRNPRDRDSYEQYF. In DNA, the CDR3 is TGTGCCAGCCGTAACCCCCGGGACAGGGATTCCTACGAGCAGTACTTC.

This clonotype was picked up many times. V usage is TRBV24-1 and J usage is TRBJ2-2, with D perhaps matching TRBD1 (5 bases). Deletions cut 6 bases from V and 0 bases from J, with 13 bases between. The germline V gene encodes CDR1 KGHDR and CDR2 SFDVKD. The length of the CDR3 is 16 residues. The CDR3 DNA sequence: TGTGCCACCAGTTACAGGATTCCCGCGAACACCGGGGAGCTGTTTTTT. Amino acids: CATSYRIPANTGELFF.

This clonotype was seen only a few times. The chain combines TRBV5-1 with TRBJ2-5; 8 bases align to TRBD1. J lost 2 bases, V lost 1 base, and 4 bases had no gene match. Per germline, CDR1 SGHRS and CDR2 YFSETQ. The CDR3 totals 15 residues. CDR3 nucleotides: TGCGCCAGCAGCTTGAACAGGGGGTATCAAGAGACCCAGTACTTC. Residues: CASSLNRGYQETQYF.

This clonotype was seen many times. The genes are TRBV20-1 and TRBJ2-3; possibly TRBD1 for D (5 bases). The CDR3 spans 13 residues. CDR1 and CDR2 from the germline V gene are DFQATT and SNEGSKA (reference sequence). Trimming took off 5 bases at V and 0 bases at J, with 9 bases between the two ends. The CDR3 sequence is CSARQSSTDTQYF. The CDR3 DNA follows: TGCAGTGCTCGACAGTCTAGCACAGATACGCAGTATTTT.

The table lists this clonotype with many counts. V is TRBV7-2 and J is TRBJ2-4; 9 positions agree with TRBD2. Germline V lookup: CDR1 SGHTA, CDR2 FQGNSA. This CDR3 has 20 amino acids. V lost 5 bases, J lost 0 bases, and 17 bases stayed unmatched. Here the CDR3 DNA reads TGTGCCAGCAGCCAGAGGCCAGCGGGAGGCCGATCCCTAGCCAAAAACATTCAGTACTTC. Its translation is CASSQRPAGGRSLAKNIQYF. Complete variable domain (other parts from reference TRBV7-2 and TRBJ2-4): GAGVSQSPSNKVTEKGKDVELRCDPISGHTALYWYRQSLGQGLEFLIYFQGNSAPDKSGLPSDRFSAERTGGSVSTLTIQRTQQEDSAVYLCASSQRPAGGRSLAKNIQYFGAGTRLSVL.

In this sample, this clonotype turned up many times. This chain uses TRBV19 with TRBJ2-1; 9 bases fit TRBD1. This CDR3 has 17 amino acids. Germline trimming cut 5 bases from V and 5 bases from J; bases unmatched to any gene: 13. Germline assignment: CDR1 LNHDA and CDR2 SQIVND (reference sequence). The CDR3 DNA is TGTGCCAGTAGTTCAACCTTGTTGGGACAGGGCAACAATGAGCAGTTCTTC. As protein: CASSSTLLGQGNNEQFF.

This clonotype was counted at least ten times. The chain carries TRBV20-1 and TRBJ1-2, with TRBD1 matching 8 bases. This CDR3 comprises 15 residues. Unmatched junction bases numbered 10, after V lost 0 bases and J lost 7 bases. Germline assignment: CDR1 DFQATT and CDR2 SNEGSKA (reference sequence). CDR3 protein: CSARDPRQGAGGYTF. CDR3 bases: TGCAGTGCTAGAGATCCCCGCCAGGGGGCGGGTGGCTACACCTTC.

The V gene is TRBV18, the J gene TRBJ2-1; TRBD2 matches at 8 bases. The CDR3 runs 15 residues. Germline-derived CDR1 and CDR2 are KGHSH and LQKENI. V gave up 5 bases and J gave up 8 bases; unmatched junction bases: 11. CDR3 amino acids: CASSLAGNQIHEQFF. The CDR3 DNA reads TGTGCCAGCTCATTAGCGGGAAACCAGATTCATGAGCAGTTCTTC.

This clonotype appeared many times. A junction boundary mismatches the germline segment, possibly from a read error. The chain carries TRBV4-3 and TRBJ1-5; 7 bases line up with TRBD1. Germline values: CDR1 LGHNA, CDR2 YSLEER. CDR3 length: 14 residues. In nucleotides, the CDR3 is TGCGCCAGCAGCCTCTCCCTTACGGCGGGACAGATGACTTTT. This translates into CASSLSLTAGQMTF.

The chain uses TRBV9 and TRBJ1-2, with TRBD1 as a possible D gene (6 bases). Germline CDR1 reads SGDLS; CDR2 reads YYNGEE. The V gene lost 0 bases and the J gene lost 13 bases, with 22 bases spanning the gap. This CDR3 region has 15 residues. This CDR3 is CASSVEGHTSSGRTF. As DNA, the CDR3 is TGTGCCAGCAGCGTAGAGGGACACACGTCCTCTGGTCGCACCTTC. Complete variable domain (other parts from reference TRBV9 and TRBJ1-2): DSGVTQTPKHLITATGQRVTLRCSPRSGDLSVYWYQQSLDQGLQFLIQYYNGEERAKGNILERFSAQQFPDLHSELNLSSLELGDSALYFCASSVEGHTSSGRTFGSGTRLTVV.

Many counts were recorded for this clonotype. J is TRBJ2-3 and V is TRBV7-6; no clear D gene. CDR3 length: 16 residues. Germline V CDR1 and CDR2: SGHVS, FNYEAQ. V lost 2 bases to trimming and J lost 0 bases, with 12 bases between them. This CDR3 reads CASSLNVLSSTDTQYF. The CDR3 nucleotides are TGTGCCAGCAGCTTAAACGTGTTATCTAGCACAGATACGCAGTATTTT.

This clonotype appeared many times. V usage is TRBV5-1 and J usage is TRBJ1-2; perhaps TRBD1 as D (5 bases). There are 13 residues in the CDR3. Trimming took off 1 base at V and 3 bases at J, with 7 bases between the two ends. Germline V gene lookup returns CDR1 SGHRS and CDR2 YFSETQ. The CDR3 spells CASSLRRDYGYTF. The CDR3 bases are TGCGCCAGCAGCTTGCGCAGGGACTATGGCTACACCTTC. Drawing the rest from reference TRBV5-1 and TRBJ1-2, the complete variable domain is KAGVTQTPRYLIKTRGQQVTLSCSPISGHRSVSWYQQTPGQGLQFLFEYFSETQRNKGNFPGRFSGRQFSNSRSEMNVSTLELGDSALYLCASSLRRDYGYTFGSGTRLTVV.

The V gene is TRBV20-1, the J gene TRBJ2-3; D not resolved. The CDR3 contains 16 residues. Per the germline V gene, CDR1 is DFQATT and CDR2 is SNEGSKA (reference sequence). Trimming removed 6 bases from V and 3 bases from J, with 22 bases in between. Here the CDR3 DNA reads TGCAGTGCCGGGCCCGGACCGTCCGTCCCGACAGATACGCAGTATTTT. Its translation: CSAGPGPSVPTDTQYF.

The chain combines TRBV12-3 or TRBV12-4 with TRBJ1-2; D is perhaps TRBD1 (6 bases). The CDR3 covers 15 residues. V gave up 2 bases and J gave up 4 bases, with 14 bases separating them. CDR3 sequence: CASSLKQGGVYGYTF. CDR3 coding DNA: TGTGCCAGCAGTTTAAAACAGGGAGGCGTCTATGGCTACACCTTC.

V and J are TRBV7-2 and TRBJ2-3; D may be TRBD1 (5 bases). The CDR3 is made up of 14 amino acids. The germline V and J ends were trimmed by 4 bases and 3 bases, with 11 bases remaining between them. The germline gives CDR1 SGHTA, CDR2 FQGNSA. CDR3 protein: CASSSHQGTDTQYF. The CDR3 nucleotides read TGTGCCAGCAGCTCTCATCAGGGAACAGATACGCAGTATTTT.

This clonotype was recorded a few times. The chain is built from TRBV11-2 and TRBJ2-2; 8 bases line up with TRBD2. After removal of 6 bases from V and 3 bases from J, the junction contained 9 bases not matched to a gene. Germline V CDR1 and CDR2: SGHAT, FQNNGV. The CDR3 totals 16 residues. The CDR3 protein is CASRLIAGTYTGELFF. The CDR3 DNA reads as TGTGCCAGCAGATTGATAGCGGGAACCTACACCGGGGAGCTGTTTTTT.

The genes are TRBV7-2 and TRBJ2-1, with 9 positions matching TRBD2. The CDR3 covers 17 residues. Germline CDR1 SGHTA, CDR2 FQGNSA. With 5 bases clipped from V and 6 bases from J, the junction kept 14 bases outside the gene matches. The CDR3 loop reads CASSPRPSSGDSNEQFF. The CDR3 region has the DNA TGTGCCAGCAGCCCTCGTCCCTCTAGCGGGGATAGCAATGAGCAGTTCTTC.

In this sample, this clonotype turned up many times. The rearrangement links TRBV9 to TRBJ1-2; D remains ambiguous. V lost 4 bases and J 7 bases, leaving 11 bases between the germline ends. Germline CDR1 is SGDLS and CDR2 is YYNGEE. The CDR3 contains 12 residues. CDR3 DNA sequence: TGTGCCAGCAGCCTCCTGACGGGTGGCTACACCTTC. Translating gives CASSLLTGGYTF. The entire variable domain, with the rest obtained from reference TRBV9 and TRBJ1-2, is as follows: DSGVTQTPKHLITATGQRVTLRCSPRSGDLSVYWYQQSLDQGLQFLIQYYNGEERAKGNILERFSAQQFPDLHSELNLSSLELGDSALYFCASSLLTGGYTFGSGTRLTVV.

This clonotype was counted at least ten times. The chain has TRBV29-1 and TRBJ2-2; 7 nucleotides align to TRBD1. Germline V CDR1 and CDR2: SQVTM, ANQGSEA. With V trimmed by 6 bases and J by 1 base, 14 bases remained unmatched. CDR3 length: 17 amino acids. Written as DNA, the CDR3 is TGCAGCGTCCCGAGGGCCAGGGGGTTAGGGAACACCGGGGAGCTGTTTTTT. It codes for CSVPRARGLGNTGELFF.

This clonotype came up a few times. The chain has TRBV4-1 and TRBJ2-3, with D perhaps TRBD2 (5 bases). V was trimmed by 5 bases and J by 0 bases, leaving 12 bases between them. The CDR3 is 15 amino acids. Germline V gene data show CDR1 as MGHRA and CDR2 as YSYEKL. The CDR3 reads CASSEGSISTDTQYF. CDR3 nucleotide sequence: TGCGCCAGCAGCGAGGGATCCATTAGCACAGATACGCAGTATTTT.

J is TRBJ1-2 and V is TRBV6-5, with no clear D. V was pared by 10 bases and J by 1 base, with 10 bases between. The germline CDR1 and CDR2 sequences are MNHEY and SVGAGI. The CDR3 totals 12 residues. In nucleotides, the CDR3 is TGTGCCACATGGACGGTTAACTATGGCTACACCTTC. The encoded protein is CATWTVNYGYTF.

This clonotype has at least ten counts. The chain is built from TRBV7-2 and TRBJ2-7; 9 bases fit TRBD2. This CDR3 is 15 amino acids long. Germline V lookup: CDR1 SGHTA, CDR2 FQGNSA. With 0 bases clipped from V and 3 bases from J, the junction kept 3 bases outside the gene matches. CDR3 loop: CASSLASGSNYEQYF. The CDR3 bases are TGTGCCAGCAGCTTAGCTAGCGGGAGTAACTACGAGCAGTACTTC.

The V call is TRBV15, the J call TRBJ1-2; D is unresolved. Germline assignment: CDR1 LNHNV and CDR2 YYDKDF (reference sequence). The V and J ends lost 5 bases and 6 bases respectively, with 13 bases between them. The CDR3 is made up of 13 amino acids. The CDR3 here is CATSQSGRDGYTF. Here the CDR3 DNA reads TGTGCCACCAGCCAGAGCGGTAGGGATGGCTACACCTTC.

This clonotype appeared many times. The CDR3 DNA reads as TGTGCCAGCAGGACCTCGTCGGGAAACACCATATATTTT. Protein: CASRTSSGNTIYF. The genes are TRBV13 and TRBJ1-3; no clear D. V was clipped by 6 bases and J by 4 bases, with 10 bases between them. This CDR3 contains 13 residues. Germline V gene sequence: CDR1 PRHDT, CDR2 FYEKMQ (reference sequence).

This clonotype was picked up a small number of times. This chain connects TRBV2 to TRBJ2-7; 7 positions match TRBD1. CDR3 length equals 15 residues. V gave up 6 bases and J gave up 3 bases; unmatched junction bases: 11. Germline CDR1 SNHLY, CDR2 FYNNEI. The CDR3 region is CASRLLDRPHYEQYF. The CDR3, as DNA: TGTGCCAGCAGATTATTGGACAGGCCCCACTACGAGCAGTACTTC.